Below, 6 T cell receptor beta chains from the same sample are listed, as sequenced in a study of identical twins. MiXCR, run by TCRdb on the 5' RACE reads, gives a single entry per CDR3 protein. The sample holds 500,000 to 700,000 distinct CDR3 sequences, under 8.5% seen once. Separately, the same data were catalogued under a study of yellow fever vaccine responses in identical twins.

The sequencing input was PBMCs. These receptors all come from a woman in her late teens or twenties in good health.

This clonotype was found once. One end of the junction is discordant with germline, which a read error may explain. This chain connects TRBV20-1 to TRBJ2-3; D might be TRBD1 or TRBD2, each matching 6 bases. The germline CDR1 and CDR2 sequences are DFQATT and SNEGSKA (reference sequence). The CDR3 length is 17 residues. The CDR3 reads CCARDASGAGSPDTQYF. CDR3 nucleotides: TGCTGTGCTAGAGATGCCTCGGGGGCTGGATCCCCAGATACGCAGTATTTT.

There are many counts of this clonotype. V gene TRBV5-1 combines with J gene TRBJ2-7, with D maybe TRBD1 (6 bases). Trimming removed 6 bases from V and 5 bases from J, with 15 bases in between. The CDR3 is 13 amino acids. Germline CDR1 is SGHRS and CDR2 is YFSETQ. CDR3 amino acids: CASTQRGTHEQYF. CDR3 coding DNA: TGCGCCAGCACGCAGAGGGGGACCCACGAGCAGTACTTC.

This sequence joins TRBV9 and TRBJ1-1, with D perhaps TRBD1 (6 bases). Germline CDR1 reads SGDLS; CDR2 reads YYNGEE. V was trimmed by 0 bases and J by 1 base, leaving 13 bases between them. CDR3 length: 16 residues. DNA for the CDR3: TGTGCCAGCAGCGTAGCCCAGGGGAGCGCGAACACTGAAGCTTTCTTT. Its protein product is CASSVAQGSANTEAFF.

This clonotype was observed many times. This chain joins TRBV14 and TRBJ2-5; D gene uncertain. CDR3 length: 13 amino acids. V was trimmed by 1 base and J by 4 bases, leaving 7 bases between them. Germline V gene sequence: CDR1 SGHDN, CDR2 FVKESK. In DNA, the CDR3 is TGTGCCAGCAGCCAAGGTGTTCGAGAGACCCAGTACTTC. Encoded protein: CASSQGVRETQYF. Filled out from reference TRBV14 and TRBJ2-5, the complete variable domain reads EAGVTQFPSHSVIEKGQTVTLRCDPISGHDNLYWYRRVMGKEIKFLLHFVKESKQDESGMPNNRFLAERTGGTYSTLKVQPAELEDSGVYFCASSQGVRETQYFGPGTRLLVL.

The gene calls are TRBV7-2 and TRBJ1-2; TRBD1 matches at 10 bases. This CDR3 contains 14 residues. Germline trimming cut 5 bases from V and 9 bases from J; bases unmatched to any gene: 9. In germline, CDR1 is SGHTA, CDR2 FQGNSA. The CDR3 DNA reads TGTGCCAGCAGCCCGGACAGGGGGGTAAGAAGCTACACCTTC. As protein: CASSPDRGVRSYTF.

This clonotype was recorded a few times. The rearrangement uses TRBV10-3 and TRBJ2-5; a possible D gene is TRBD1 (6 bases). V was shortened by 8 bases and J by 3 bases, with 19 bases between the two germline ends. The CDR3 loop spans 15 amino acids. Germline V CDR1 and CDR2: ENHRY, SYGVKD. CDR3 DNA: TGTGCCATCCAAGCTCGGGCAGGGGTGGAAGAGACCCAGTACTTC. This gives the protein CAIQARAGVEETQYF.